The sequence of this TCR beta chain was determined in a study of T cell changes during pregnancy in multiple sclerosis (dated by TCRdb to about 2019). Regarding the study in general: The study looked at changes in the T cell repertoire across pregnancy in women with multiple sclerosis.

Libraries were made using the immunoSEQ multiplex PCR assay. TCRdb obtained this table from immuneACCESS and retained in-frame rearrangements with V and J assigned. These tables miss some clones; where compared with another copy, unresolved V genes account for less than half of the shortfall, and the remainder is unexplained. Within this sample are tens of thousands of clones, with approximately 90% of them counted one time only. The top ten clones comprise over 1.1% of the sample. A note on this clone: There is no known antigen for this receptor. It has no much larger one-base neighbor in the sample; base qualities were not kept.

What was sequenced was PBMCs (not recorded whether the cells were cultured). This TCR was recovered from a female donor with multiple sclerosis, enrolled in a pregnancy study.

DNA sequence: TGTGCCAGCAGCACCGACCGCACAGATACGCAGTATTTT. This encodes CASSTDRTDTQYF. This sequence uses TRBV11-2 and TRBJ2-3; too little of a D gene remains to name it. Trimming costs V 5 bases and J 1 base, and their ends lie 7 bases apart. Inclusive of the bounding cysteine and phenylalanine, the CDR3 is 13 residues long. Only CDR3 DNA remains: 39 bases, in frame from the first base. The germline V gene yields SGHAT for CDR1 and FQNNGV for CDR2.